This T cell receptor beta chain was captured in a study of blood T cell repertoires in COVID-19. Study context: Researchers got acute and convalescent COVID-19 samples from the United States, Italy and Spain. Nucleic acid was either cDNA or gDNA, and it came from T cells, B-cell-depleted T cells, or PBMCs.

In the authors' workflow: From reference gene primer amplification, estimates of nucleated cell counts were derived. Here immunoSEQ multiplex PCR was the method, and the copy in TCRdb shows in-frame clones only, minus some. That table supplies the V and J calls and clone size; D and trimming were determined from the DNA. The sample records approximately 71,000 clones, 70% to 90% being singletons. Germline lookup yields CDR1 LNHDA and CDR2 SQIVND (reference sequence). The ends were cut back, 10 bases at V and 6 bases at J, with 13 bases in the middle. The CDR3 runs 11 residues. The table lists this clone with a count of one.

This TCR came from a man in his fifties or sixties with acute or convalescent COVID-19. The gene calls are TRBV19 and TRBJ2-7; D is possibly TRBD2 (6 bases). Sequenced input: peripheral blood. The CDR3 region is CATRRRGEQYF. The CDR3 DNA reads as TGTGCCACGCGGCGGCGGGGCGAGCAGTACTTC.